This entry is about one T cell receptor beta chain. Its antigen is unidentified. These data come from a study of T cells after yellow fever vaccination. Study-wide results and limits: The booster response re-showed most primary clones: 96% CD4, around 90% CD8.

TCRdb re-called the 5' RACE reads through MiXCR, storing one row per CDR3 protein. The sample lists under 70,000 distinct CDR3 sequences; around 6.5% were seen once. Germline V gene lookup returns CDR1 SGHVS and CDR2 FNYEAQ. The CDR3 is 18 residues long. Between the trimmed V and J ends, which lost 3 bases and 6 bases, there was a span of 26 bases. The receptor was isolated from a man between 18 and 35 years old who received the YFV17D yellow fever vaccine. V is TRBV7-6 and J is TRBJ1-2, with a weak D call TRBD1 (5 bases). Here the sequenced sample was CD8+ T cells sorted from PBMCs, taken on the day of the first yellow fever vaccination. The CDR3: CASSFRPPGDQRGDGYTF. The DNA for the CDR3 is TGTGCCAGCAGCTTTAGGCCCCCCGGGGACCAACGAGGGGATGGCTACACCTTC.